A single T cell receptor (beta chain) is shown here with its context. Its antigen is not identified. Together with a sample-barcoded 5' primer, a J-beta primer mix was included in a second PCR lasting 7 to 11 cycles. TCRdb re-analysed the 5' RACE reads in MiXCR, keeping a single row per CDR3 protein. The sample contains 780,000 or so distinct CDR3 sequences, just under 25% of which appear only once. V lost 0 bases and J lost 2, with 8 bases in between. The CDR3 extends over 13 amino acids. The germline V gene has CDR1 DFQATT and CDR2 SNEGSKA (reference sequence). This entry is derived from a study of blood T cells in healthy people across ages. Study-wide background: Researchers report that template switching captured about one barcoded beta molecule per two T cells. Findings of the study overall: Possibly confounding the expanded clonotype changes was the fact that donor CMV status was unknown.

A further study also used this sample, focusing on T cells of mothers and their children.

V is TRBV20-1 and J is TRBJ2-7; D not certain. Sequences were obtained from blood. This TCR was recovered from a boy younger than 18 in good health. DNA of the CDR3: TGCAGTGCTAGAGATCACCGGGCCTACGAGCAGTACTTC. Its translation is CSARDHRAYEQYF.